Sequencing of this T cell receptor (beta chain) was carried out in a study of human T cells and chemical hapten exposure. The overall study: Predominantly women, the patients had alopecia areata, totalis or universalis.

The time point here: pre-sensitization, week 0. Treatment here: therapeutic diphenylcyclopropenone sensitization with weekly scalp DPC. Each donor was an alopecia patient between 18 and 70 years of age who qualified for DPC. V gave up 4 bases and J gave up 0 bases, with 12 bases separating them. The CDR3 totals 15 residues. Germline lookup yields CDR1 LNHNV and CDR2 YYDKDF (reference sequence). TCRdb re-analysed the RACE reads in MiXCR, keeping a single row per CDR3 protein. In the table there are under 300,000 distinct CDR3 sequences, roughly 8.9% of which are singletons. This clonotype was detected a few times.

The receptor was isolated from a woman aged 40 to 55 with alopecia areata. Some clones in this sample may be carry-over from other donors' samples. Specimen: whole blood, collected in connection with sensitization to the hapten diphenylcyclopropenone (DPC). The V gene is TRBV15, the J gene TRBJ2-5; possible D gene TRBD2, 6 bases. The CDR3 reads CATSIVGGYQETQYF. The CDR3 bases are TGTGCCACCAGCATCGTGGGGGGTTACCAAGAGACCCAGTACTTC.